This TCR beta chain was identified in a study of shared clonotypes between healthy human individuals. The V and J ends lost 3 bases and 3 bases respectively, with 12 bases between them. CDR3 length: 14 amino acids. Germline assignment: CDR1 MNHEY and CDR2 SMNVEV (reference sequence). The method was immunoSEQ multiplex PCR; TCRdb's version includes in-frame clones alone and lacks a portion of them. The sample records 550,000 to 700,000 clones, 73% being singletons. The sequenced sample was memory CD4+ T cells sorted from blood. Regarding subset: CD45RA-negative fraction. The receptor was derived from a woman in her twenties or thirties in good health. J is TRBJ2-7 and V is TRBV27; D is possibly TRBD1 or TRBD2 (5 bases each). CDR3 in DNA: TGTGCCAGCAGTTTTGAGCGTGGGGGCTACGAGCAGTACTTC. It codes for CASSFERGGYEQYF.